This is a list of T cell receptor delta chains from one sample in a study of human gamma delta and Vdelta1 T cells. These receptors have no known antigen. TCRdb re-called clones from the PCR reads via CATT. The repertoire includes around 6,000 delta-chain clones, 41% of them detected once, and roughly 9% sits in the top ten. The specimen sequenced was Vdelta1 gamma-delta T cells from blood grown in culture (DOT cells). These receptors originate from a human donor in good health. The CDR3 runs from the conserved cysteine through the conserved F or W. Each record gives: CDR3 length, D gene, V gene, clone size, J gene, CDR3 protein, CDR3 DNA. D genes are given only for firm matches. Size is stated for part of the rows, as once, few or many counts, or as a class when the clone is expanded.

cdr3_length: 17; d_call: .; v_call: TRDV1; clone_size: .; j_call: TRDJ1; cdr3_aa: CALGEPPLPTGGYILIF; cdr3_nt: TGTGCTCTTGGGGAACCTCCGCTTCCTACCGGGGGATACATACTCATCTTT
cdr3_length: 22; d_call: TRDD3; v_call: TRDV1; clone_size: .; j_call: TRDJ1; cdr3_aa: CALGECGVPNGGLLGPTDKLIF; cdr3_nt: TGTGCTCTTGGGGAATGCGGCGTACCAAACGGGGGTCTACTGGGGCCCACCGATAAACTCATCTTT
cdr3_length: 25; d_call: TRDD3; v_call: TRDV1; clone_size: once; j_call: TRDJ3; cdr3_aa: CALGEIGFPLLGDNLPYWDTRQMFF; cdr3_nt: TGTGCTCTTGGGGAAATCGGATTTCCATTACTGGGGGATAATCTACCGTATTGGGACACCCGACAGATGTTTTTC
cdr3_length: 21; d_call: TRDD3; v_call: TRDV1; clone_size: .; j_call: TRDJ1; cdr3_aa: CARGPGGPKPVLGSNNDKLIF; cdr3_nt: TGTGCTCGTGGGCCTGGAGGACCTAAACCCGTACTGGGGTCCAACAACGATAAACTCATCTTT
cdr3_length: 15; d_call: .; v_call: TRDV1; clone_size: few; j_call: TRDJ1; cdr3_aa: CALGDPSSHVFKLIF; cdr3_nt: TGTGCTCTTGGGGACCCCTCTTCCCACGTCTTTAAACTCATCTTT
cdr3_length: 26; d_call: .; v_call: TRDV1; clone_size: .; j_call: TRDJ1; cdr3_aa: CALGEGVPPFPRPGDEPSLYTDKLIF; cdr3_nt: TGTGCTCTTGGGGAAGGAGTCCCCCCTTTTCCTCGCCCTGGGGATGAGCCATCTTTGTACACCGATAAACTCATCTTT
cdr3_length: 19; d_call: TRDD3; v_call: TRDV1; clone_size: few; j_call: TRDJ4; cdr3_aa: CALGEPSTGGYEDSRPLIF; cdr3_nt: TGTGCTCTTGGGGAACCTTCGACTGGGGGATACGAGGATAGCAGACCCCTGATCTTT
cdr3_length: 24; d_call: .; v_call: TRDV1; clone_size: few; j_call: TRDJ1; cdr3_aa: CALGDPTLPRGWGPAPYSFQKLIF; cdr3_nt: TGTGCTCTTGGGGACCCGACCCTTCCTCGGGGCTGGGGACCCGCTCCTTACTCTTTCCAGAAACTCATCTTT
cdr3_length: 21; d_call: TRDD3; v_call: TRDV1; clone_size: .; j_call: TRDJ1; cdr3_aa: CALGETTAWGIIPYSPDKRIF; cdr3_nt: TGTGCTCTTGGGGAAACTACGGCCTGGGGGATTATTCCATATTCCCCCGATAAACGCATCTTT
cdr3_length: 15; d_call: .; v_call: TRDV2; clone_size: medium-sized; j_call: TRDJ1; cdr3_aa: CACRTRGVYTDKLIF; cdr3_nt: TGTGCCTGCCGAACACGGGGGGTGTACACCGATAAACTCATCTTT